This is a list of T cell receptor beta chains from one sample in a study of neurological immune-mediated disorders. TCRdb reanalysed the 5' RACE reads using MiXCR and keeps one entry per CDR3 protein. The sample has some 60,000 distinct CDR3 sequences; 3% to 4% are singletons. Sequenced input: PBMCs. These TCRs come from a woman aged 30 to 39 with multiple sclerosis. Both conserved end residues are part of each CDR3. A D gene is named only where the DNA matches it firmly. Clone size, where shown, is once, few, many, or a class for clones that have expanded.

v_call: TRBV20-1; j_call: TRBJ2-7; d_call: NA; clone_size: NA; cdr3_nt: TGCAGTGCTAGAGAAATGCAGGCTACCTACGAGCAGTACTTC; cdr3_aa: CSAREMQATYEQYF
v_call: TRBV5-1; j_call: TRBJ1-1; d_call: NA; clone_size: many; cdr3_nt: TGCGCCAGCAGCTTAACGGGCATGAACACTGAAGCTTTCTTT; cdr3_aa: CASSLTGMNTEAFF
v_call: TRBV3-1; j_call: TRBJ2-7; d_call: NA; clone_size: many; cdr3_nt: TGTGCCAGCTCGGCGTCCTACGAGCAGTACTTC; cdr3_aa: CASSASYEQYF
v_call: TRBV12-3/TRBV12-4; j_call: TRBJ2-1; d_call: TRBD1; clone_size: many; cdr3_nt: TGTGCCAGCAAATACGCTGGGACAGCCCATAATGAGCAGTTCTTC; cdr3_aa: CASKYAGTAHNEQFF
v_call: TRBV20-1; j_call: TRBJ2-1; d_call: TRBD2; clone_size: many; cdr3_nt: TGCAGTGCTAGCGGGCGGGGGGATTACAATGAGCAGTTCTTC; cdr3_aa: CSASGRGDYNEQFF
v_call: TRBV20-1; j_call: TRBJ2-3; d_call: TRBD2; clone_size: NA; cdr3_nt: TGCAGTGCTAGTCGGGCTAGCGGGAGGCTAACAGATACGCAGTATTTT; cdr3_aa: CSASRASGRLTDTQYF
v_call: TRBV21-1; j_call: TRBJ2-5; d_call: NA; clone_size: many; cdr3_nt: TGTGCCAGCGGGCGGAAGGCGACCAAACAAGAGACCCAGTACTTC; cdr3_aa: CASGRKATKQETQYF
v_call: TRBV12-3/TRBV12-4; j_call: TRBJ2-7; d_call: NA; clone_size: many; cdr3_nt: TGTGCCAGCAGTTTAAGATGGGAGGTTGACGAGCAGTACTTC; cdr3_aa: CASSLRWEVDEQYF
v_call: TRBV20-1; j_call: TRBJ2-3; d_call: TRBD1; clone_size: many; cdr3_nt: TGCAGTGCTATCGACAGGGATTCAGAAGATACGCAGTATTTT; cdr3_aa: CSAIDRDSEDTQYF
v_call: TRBV12-3/TRBV12-4; j_call: TRBJ2-7; d_call: NA; clone_size: many; cdr3_nt: TGTGCCAGCGTAGGGGGGTGGGACGAGCAGTACTTC; cdr3_aa: CASVGGWDEQYF
v_call: TRBV11-2; j_call: TRBJ2-3; d_call: NA; clone_size: many; cdr3_nt: TGTGCCAGCAGCGTTACGAGGGTCCCGAATACGCAGTATTTT; cdr3_aa: CASSVTRVPNTQYF
v_call: TRBV25-1; j_call: TRBJ1-2; d_call: TRBD1; clone_size: NA; cdr3_nt: TGTGCCAGCAGTGAATCGGGACAGAACTATGGCTACACCTTC; cdr3_aa: CASSESGQNYGYTF
v_call: TRBV7-2; j_call: TRBJ1-2; d_call: NA; clone_size: medium-sized; cdr3_nt: TGTGCCAGCAGCTTAGCGTCGTCAGTACGTAACTATGGCTACACCTTC; cdr3_aa: CASSLASSVRNYGYTF
v_call: TRBV7-9; j_call: TRBJ1-4; d_call: NA; clone_size: many; cdr3_nt: TGTGCCAGCAGCCTGGGACGGATTAATGAAAAACTGTTTTTT; cdr3_aa: CASSLGRINEKLFF
v_call: TRBV20-1; j_call: TRBJ2-2; d_call: TRBD2; clone_size: many; cdr3_nt: TGCAGTGCTAAGGGACTAGCGGGAGTAGGCGGGGAGCTGTTTTTT; cdr3_aa: CSAKGLAGVGGELFF
v_call: TRBV7-2; j_call: TRBJ2-1; d_call: TRBD2; clone_size: many; cdr3_nt: TGTGCCAGCAGCCCTAGCGGGCGGTACAATGAGCAGTTCTTC; cdr3_aa: CASSPSGRYNEQFF
v_call: TRBV15; j_call: TRBJ2-3; d_call: NA; clone_size: many; cdr3_nt: TGTGCCACCAGCATCATCGGGGTAGATACGCAGTATTTT; cdr3_aa: CATSIIGVDTQYF
v_call: TRBV5-1; j_call: TRBJ1-1; d_call: NA; clone_size: many; cdr3_nt: TGCGCCAGCAGCTTGGAGAGAGGTAGCACTGAAGCTTTCTTT; cdr3_aa: CASSLERGSTEAFF
v_call: TRBV20-1; j_call: TRBJ2-2; d_call: NA; clone_size: once; cdr3_nt: TGCAGTGCTAGAGATTTGAGTAGCGGGAACACCGGGGAGCTGTTTTTT; cdr3_aa: CSARDLSSGNTGELFF
v_call: TRBV10-2; j_call: TRBJ2-7; d_call: NA; clone_size: many; cdr3_nt: TGCGCCAGCTCAGCGGGTTTGCTCGTTGAGCAGTACTTC; cdr3_aa: CASSAGLLVEQYF
v_call: TRBV6-5; j_call: TRBJ2-7; d_call: NA; clone_size: many; cdr3_nt: TGTGCCAGTTCGTCGTCTAGTCGAGACGAGCAGTACTTC; cdr3_aa: CASSSSSRDEQYF
v_call: TRBV3-1; j_call: TRBJ1-5; d_call: NA; clone_size: few; cdr3_nt: TGTGCCAGCAGCCAAGCGAGACAGACCAATCAGCCCCAGAATTTT; cdr3_aa: CASSQARQTNQPQNF
v_call: TRBV21-1; j_call: TRBJ1-1; d_call: NA; clone_size: many; cdr3_nt: TGTGCCAGCAGAGGAAGCCGGGTTCTTCTAATGAACACTGAAGCTTTCTTT; cdr3_aa: CASRGSRVLLMNTEAFF
v_call: TRBV5-1; j_call: TRBJ1-6; d_call: NA; clone_size: many; cdr3_nt: TGCGCCAGCAGCCGAACAATTACAAGAGCGCTTTGGGCACCCCTCCACTTT; cdr3_aa: CASSRTITRALWAPLHF
v_call: TRBV29-1; j_call: TRBJ1-5; d_call: NA; clone_size: many; cdr3_nt: TGCAGCGTGGGGGCCGGGGGCCGTCAGCCCCAGAATTTT; cdr3_aa: CSVGAGGRQPQNF
v_call: TRBV6-6; j_call: TRBJ2-1; d_call: NA; clone_size: many; cdr3_nt: TGTGCCAGCAGGATGCTCGGAGACAATGAGCAGTTCTTC; cdr3_aa: CASRMLGDNEQFF
v_call: TRBV4-3; j_call: TRBJ1-1; d_call: NA; clone_size: many; cdr3_nt: TGCGCCAGCAGCCAAGATTCCCGCGCTGAAGCTTTCTTT; cdr3_aa: CASSQDSRAEAFF
v_call: TRBV6-6; j_call: TRBJ2-1; d_call: NA; clone_size: many; cdr3_nt: TGTGCCAGCAAGGCCACTAGCTCCTACAATGAGCAGTTCTTC; cdr3_aa: CASKATSSYNEQFF
v_call: TRBV7-8; j_call: TRBJ2-5; d_call: TRBD2; clone_size: many; cdr3_nt: TGTGCCAGCAGCCCACGGGCGGGGGGCTTGGAGGAGACCCAGTACTTC; cdr3_aa: CASSPRAGGLEETQYF
v_call: TRBV20-1; j_call: TRBJ1-2; d_call: NA; clone_size: many; cdr3_nt: TGCAGTGCTAAGGCCACCCCTAACTATGGCTACACCTTC; cdr3_aa: CSAKATPNYGYTF
v_call: TRBV9; j_call: TRBJ1-5; d_call: NA; clone_size: many; cdr3_nt: TGTGCCAGCAGCGTACGGGGGGCCTCGATGGAGCCCCAGAATTTT; cdr3_aa: CASSVRGASMEPQNF
v_call: TRBV5-1; j_call: TRBJ1-1; d_call: TRBD1; clone_size: many; cdr3_nt: TGCGCCAGCAGCCAGGGACAGCCCACTGAAGCTTTCTTT; cdr3_aa: CASSQGQPTEAFF
v_call: TRBV12-3/TRBV12-4; j_call: TRBJ2-3; d_call: NA; clone_size: many; cdr3_nt: TGTGCCAGCAGTCTGAGGGGCTTTACGCAGTATTTT; cdr3_aa: CASSLRGFTQYF
v_call: TRBV5-1; j_call: TRBJ2-1; d_call: TRBD2; clone_size: many; cdr3_nt: TGCGCCAGCAGCTTGGGTGGACTAGCGAGCACGGATGAGCAGTTCTTC; cdr3_aa: CASSLGGLASTDEQFF
v_call: TRBV28; j_call: TRBJ1-1; d_call: NA; clone_size: many; cdr3_nt: TGTGCCAGCAGCGACAGATCCCGGGGAGCTTTCTTT; cdr3_aa: CASSDRSRGAFF
v_call: TRBV20-1; j_call: TRBJ1-5; d_call: NA; clone_size: many; cdr3_nt: TGCAGTGCTAGCAACGACGCGGTTTGGAATCAGCCCCAGCATTTT; cdr3_aa: CSASNDAVWNQPQHF
v_call: TRBV20-1; j_call: TRBJ1-1; d_call: TRBD1; clone_size: many; cdr3_nt: TGCAGTGCTAGGGATACGGACAGGGGGCTTCCTGAAGCTTTCTTT; cdr3_aa: CSARDTDRGLPEAFF
v_call: TRBV20-1; j_call: TRBJ2-3; d_call: NA; clone_size: many; cdr3_nt: TGCAGTGCTACCAACAGGGCTAGGGGTACAGATACGCAGTATTTT; cdr3_aa: CSATNRARGTDTQYF
v_call: TRBV5-1; j_call: TRBJ2-7; d_call: TRBD2; clone_size: NA; cdr3_nt: TGCGCCAGCAGAAGGACTAGCGGCCACGAGCAGTACTTC; cdr3_aa: CASRRTSGHEQYF
v_call: TRBV5-1; j_call: TRBJ2-7; d_call: NA; clone_size: many; cdr3_nt: TGCGCCAGTCGCCGACAGAGCTCCTACGAGCAGTACTTC; cdr3_aa: CASRRQSSYEQYF
v_call: TRBV20-1; j_call: TRBJ2-7; d_call: TRBD2; clone_size: many; cdr3_nt: TGCAGTGCCCCCGCGAGTAGCGGGGCTTCCTACGAGCAGTACTTC; cdr3_aa: CSAPASSGASYEQYF
v_call: TRBV6-5; j_call: TRBJ2-5; d_call: NA; clone_size: many; cdr3_nt: TGTGCCAGCAGCCAAAAGTGGGGGGCCAATAAAGAGACCCAGTACTTC; cdr3_aa: CASSQKWGANKETQYF
v_call: TRBV5-6; j_call: TRBJ2-7; d_call: TRBD1; clone_size: NA; cdr3_nt: TGTGCCAGCAGCCCGGACAGGGGGCTGAGCGGGACTTCCTACGAGCAGTACTTC; cdr3_aa: CASSPDRGLSGTSYEQYF
v_call: TRBV20-1; j_call: TRBJ1-5; d_call: NA; clone_size: many; cdr3_nt: TGCAGTGCTAGAGGTGGGCAGGGAGGTACTCAGCCCCAGCATTTT; cdr3_aa: CSARGGQGGTQPQHF